A selection of T cell receptor beta chains follows, all from one sample in a study of cytomegalovirus exposure and HLA in healthy donors. The protocol was immunoSEQ multiplex PCR, while the TCRdb copy is restricted to in-frame clones and leaves out a portion. The data show over 150,000 clones, roughly 82% seen once. Sequencing input: PBMCs. The receptors were sampled from a woman aged 50 to 60 in good health and CMV-seropositive. Each CDR3 is given with its conserved first and last residue. The order of the fields is J gene, V gene, clone size, D gene, CDR3 DNA, CDR3 protein. D genes are given only for firm matches. Clone size is shown for a subset of rows, as once, few, many or a class of expanded clone.

j_call: TRBJ1-1; v_call: TRBV7-9; clone_size: few; d_call: -; cdr3_nt: TGTGCCAGCAGCTTAGGCGAAAGGGGTTTCTTT; cdr3_aa: CASSLGERGFF
j_call: TRBJ2-1; v_call: TRBV2; clone_size: -; d_call: -; cdr3_nt: TGTGCCAGCAGGGACGGGAGCTTTCGGTTTGGTTACAATGAGCAGTTCTTC; cdr3_aa: CASRDGSFRFGYNEQFF
j_call: TRBJ1-5; v_call: TRBV18; clone_size: -; d_call: -; cdr3_nt: TGTGCCAGCTCGCAATTCCGGGACAACATGCAGCCCCAGCATTTT; cdr3_aa: CASSQFRDNMQPQHF
j_call: TRBJ2-5; v_call: TRBV4-2; clone_size: -; d_call: -; cdr3_nt: TGTGCCAGCAGCCAAGATTCAGGGGCCGGTCAGACCCAGTACTTC; cdr3_aa: CASSQDSGAGQTQYF
j_call: TRBJ2-7; v_call: TRBV7-2; clone_size: -; d_call: -; cdr3_nt: TGTGCCAGCAGCTCCCAGGGCTACGAGCAGTACTTC; cdr3_aa: CASSSQGYEQYF
j_call: TRBJ2-1; v_call: TRBV5-4; clone_size: -; d_call: TRBD2; cdr3_nt: TGTGCCAGCAGCCCGGGAGGTGGCGGGGGGACGTACAATGAGCAGTTCTTC; cdr3_aa: CASSPGGGGGTYNEQFF
j_call: TRBJ1-2; v_call: TRBV19; clone_size: once; d_call: TRBD1; cdr3_nt: TGTGCCAGTAGTCAATACGACAGGGGGCGCGGCTACACCTTC; cdr3_aa: CASSQYDRGRGYTF
j_call: TRBJ1-1; v_call: TRBV5-5; clone_size: -; d_call: -; cdr3_nt: TGTGCCAGCAGCTTCGAGGGCACTGAAGCTTTCTTT; cdr3_aa: CASSFEGTEAFF
j_call: TRBJ1-2; v_call: TRBV6-1; clone_size: once; d_call: -; cdr3_nt: TGTGCCACCAGAAAATTTATCTACACCTTC; cdr3_aa: CATRKFIYTF
j_call: TRBJ2-7; v_call: TRBV11-2; clone_size: few; d_call: -; cdr3_nt: TGTGCCAGCAGCTTAGGAGGCATCCAATACGAGCAGTACTTC; cdr3_aa: CASSLGGIQYEQYF
j_call: TRBJ2-6; v_call: TRBV7-6; clone_size: once; d_call: -; cdr3_nt: TGTGCCAGCAGCTTAGGGCTTTCTGGGGCCAACGTCCTGACTTTC; cdr3_aa: CASSLGLSGANVLTF
j_call: TRBJ1-1; v_call: TRBV4-2; clone_size: -; d_call: TRBD1; cdr3_nt: TGTGCCAGCAGCCAAGGTCCAGGGGGCTCGATGGTGAACACTGAAGCTTTCTTT; cdr3_aa: CASSQGPGGSMVNTEAFF